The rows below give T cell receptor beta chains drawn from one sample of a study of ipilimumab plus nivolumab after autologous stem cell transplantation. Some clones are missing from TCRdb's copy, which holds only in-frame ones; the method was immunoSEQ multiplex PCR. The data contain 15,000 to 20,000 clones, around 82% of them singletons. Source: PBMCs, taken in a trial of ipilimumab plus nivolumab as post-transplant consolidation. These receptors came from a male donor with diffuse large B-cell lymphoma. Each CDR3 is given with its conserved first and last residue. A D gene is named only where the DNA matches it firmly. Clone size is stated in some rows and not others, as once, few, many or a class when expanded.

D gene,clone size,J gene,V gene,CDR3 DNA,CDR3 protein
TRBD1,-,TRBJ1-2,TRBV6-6,TGTGCCAGCAGTTACAGGGGACAGGCGGGCTATGGCTACACCTTC,CASSYRGQAGYGYTF
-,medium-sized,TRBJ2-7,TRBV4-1,TGCGCCAGCAGCCAAGGGACAGATTACTACGAGCAGTACTTC,CASSQGTDYYEQYF
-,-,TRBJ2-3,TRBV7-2,TGTGCCAGCAGCTCCACATTTAGCGCAGATACGCAGTATTTT,CASSSTFSADTQYF
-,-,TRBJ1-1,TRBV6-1,TGTGCCAGCAGCACTTTGAACACTGAAGCTTTCTTT,CASSTLNTEAFF
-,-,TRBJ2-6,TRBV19,TGTGCCAGTAGTATTGGGGGCTCCTCGTATGGGGCCAACGTCCTGACTTTC,CASSIGGSSYGANVLTF
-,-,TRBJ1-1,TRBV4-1,TGCGCCAGCAGCCAAGTAGGGAACACTGAAGCTTTCTTT,CASSQVGNTEAFF
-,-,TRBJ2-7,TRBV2,TGTGCCAGCAGTTATGGACACTCGGGAGAGCAGTACTTC,CASSYGHSGEQYF
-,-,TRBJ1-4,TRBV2,TGTGCCAGCTTAACCCCAACTAATGAAAAACTGTTTTTT,CASLTPTNEKLFF
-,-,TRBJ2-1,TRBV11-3,TGTGCCAGCAGCTTAGGTCACAACAATGAGCAGTTCTTC,CASSLGHNNEQFF
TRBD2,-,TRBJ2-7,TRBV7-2,TGTGCCAGCAGCTTTCAACCCGCGGGGGATACCTACGAGCAGTACTTC,CASSFQPAGDTYEQYF
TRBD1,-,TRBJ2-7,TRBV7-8,TGTGCCAGCAGCTTTTACAGGGGATTATACGAGCAGTACTTC,CASSFYRGLYEQYF
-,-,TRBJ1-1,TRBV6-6,TGTGCCAGCAGCCGTCGTCTTTTTTTGACTGAAGCTTTCTTT,CASSRRLFLTEAFF
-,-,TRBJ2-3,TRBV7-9,TGTGCCAGCAGCCAGGGGGGGGCTGGGTCAGATACGCAGTATTTT,CASSQGGAGSDTQYF
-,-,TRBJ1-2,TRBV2,TGTGCCAGCGTTTTGGGGGCTTACACCTTC,CASVLGAYTF
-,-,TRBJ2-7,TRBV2,TGTGCCAGCAGAAGACAGGCCATACGCGAGCAGTACTTC,CASRRQAIREQYF
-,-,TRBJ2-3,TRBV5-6,TGTGCCAGCAGCTTGTTCGGAGATACGCAGTATTTT,CASSLFGDTQYF
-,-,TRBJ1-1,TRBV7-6,TGTGCCAGCAGCTTAGTAGTCGCTGGGGAGGGATGGAACACTGAAGCTTTCTTT,CASSLVVAGEGWNTEAFF
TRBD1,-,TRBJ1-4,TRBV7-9,TGTGCCAGCAGCCCACGGGACAGATCTAATGAAAAACTGTTTTTT,CASSPRDRSNEKLFF
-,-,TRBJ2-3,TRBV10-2,TGCGCCAGCAGTGAGGTGGGGGGCACAGATACGCAGTATTTT,CASSEVGGTDTQYF
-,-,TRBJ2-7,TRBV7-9,TGTGCCAGCAGCTTAAGTGCGAGTTACGAGCAGTACTTC,CASSLSASYEQYF
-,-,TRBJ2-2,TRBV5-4,TGTGCCAGCAGCCGAAAGCCGCCAGGGAATCATTACGCCGGGGAGCTGTTTTTT,CASSRKPPGNHYAGELFF
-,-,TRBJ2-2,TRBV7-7,TGTGCCACTGGAGGGGTGGGGACCGGGGAGCTGTTTTTT,CATGGVGTGELFF
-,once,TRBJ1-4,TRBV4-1,TGCGCCAGCAGCCAAGATCCCGGGGTTAATGAAAAACTGTTTTTT,CASSQDPGVNEKLFF
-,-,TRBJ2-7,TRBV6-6,TGTGCCATTGGGGACGGGGGCTACGAGCAGTACTTC,CAIGDGGYEQYF
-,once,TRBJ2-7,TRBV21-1,TGTGCCAGCAGCAAAGCGCTCCAGGAGGCCCCTTACGAGCAGTACTTC,CASSKALQEAPYEQYF
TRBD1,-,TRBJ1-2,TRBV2,TGTGCCAGCAGCGCCGGGGGAGGGACAGGCCTTGTGGGCTACACCTTC,CASSAGGGTGLVGYTF
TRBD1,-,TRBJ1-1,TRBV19,TGTGCCAGTAGGGGGACAGAGAATGAAGCTTTCTTT,CASRGTENEAFF
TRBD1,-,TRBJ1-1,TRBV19,TGTGCCAGTAGTATTACAGGGGGGGGCACTGAAGCTTTCTTT,CASSITGGGTEAFF
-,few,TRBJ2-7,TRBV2,TGTGCCAGCAGTGCGGCTAGCTTCGACGAGCAGTACTTC,CASSAASFDEQYF
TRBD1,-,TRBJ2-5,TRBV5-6,TGTGCCAGCAGCTTAGCTTTTAGGACAGGGGACGAGACCCAGTACTTC,CASSLAFRTGDETQYF
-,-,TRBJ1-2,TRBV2,TGTGCCAGCACCAACAGCACTAACTATGGCTACACCTTC,CASTNSTNYGYTF
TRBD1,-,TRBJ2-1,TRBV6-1,TGTGCCAGCAAGACGGACAGGGGGCGTATTGAGCAGTTCTTC,CASKTDRGRIEQFF
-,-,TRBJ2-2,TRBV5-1,TGCGCCAGCAGCTTGAGGCAGGCCACCGGGGAGCTGTTTTTT,CASSLRQATGELFF